What follows is one T cell receptor (beta chain) and its context. Antigen: not known. CDR1 and CDR2 (germline): DFQATT, SNEGSKA (reference sequence). V was cut by 5 bases and J by 11 bases, with 13 bases left in between. The CDR3 extends over 11 amino acids. This specimen belongs to a study of beta chain features in type 1 diabetes. General observations from the study: Within the patient group, naive, central memory and Treg TCRB repertoires appeared more similar to each other than within healthy donors.

Expressed TCRB transcripts were sequenced, since all the RNA that had been isolated was reverse transcribed. Repertoires were generated with immunoSEQ multiplex PCR, while TCRdb's copy carries only in-frame clones and drops some. The table lists 350,000 or so clones, around 20% of them singletons. Sequences were obtained from naive CD4+ T cells from blood. The sequence was obtained from a woman between 18 and 30 years old in good health. This chain joins TRBV20-1 and TRBJ1-5; D is ambiguous. CDR3 bases: TGCAGTGCTTCTCATTCCGGGTCCCAGCATTTT. As protein: CSASHSGSQHF.